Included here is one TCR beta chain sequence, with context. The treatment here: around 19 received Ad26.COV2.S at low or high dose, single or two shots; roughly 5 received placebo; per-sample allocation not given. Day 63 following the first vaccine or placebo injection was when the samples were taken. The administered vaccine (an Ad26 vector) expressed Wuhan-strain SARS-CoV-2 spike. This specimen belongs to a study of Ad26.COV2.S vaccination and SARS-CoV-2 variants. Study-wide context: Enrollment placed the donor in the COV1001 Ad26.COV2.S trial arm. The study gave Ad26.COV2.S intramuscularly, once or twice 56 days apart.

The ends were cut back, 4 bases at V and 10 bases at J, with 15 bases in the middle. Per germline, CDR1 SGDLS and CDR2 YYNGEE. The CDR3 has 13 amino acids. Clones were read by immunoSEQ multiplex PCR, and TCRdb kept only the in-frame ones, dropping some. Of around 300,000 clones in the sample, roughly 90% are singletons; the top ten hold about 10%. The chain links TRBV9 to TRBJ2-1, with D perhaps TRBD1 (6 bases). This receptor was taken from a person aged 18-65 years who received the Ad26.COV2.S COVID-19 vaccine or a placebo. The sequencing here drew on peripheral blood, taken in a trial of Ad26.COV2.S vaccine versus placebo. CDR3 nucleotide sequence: TGTGCCAGCAGCCACCCCGTGGGGGCAGAGCAGTTCTTC. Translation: CASSHPVGAEQFF.